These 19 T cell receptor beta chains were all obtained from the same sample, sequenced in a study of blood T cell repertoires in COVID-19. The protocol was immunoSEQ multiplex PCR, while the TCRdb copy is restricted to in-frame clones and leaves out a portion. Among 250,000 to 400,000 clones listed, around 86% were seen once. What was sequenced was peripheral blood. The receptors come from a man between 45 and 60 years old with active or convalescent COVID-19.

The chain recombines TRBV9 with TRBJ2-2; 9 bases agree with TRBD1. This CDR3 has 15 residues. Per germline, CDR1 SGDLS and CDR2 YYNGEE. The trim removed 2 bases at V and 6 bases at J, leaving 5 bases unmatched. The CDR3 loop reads CASSVGGQGSGELFF. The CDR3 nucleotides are TGTGCCAGCAGCGTCGGGGGACAGGGCTCCGGGGAGCTGTTTTTT.

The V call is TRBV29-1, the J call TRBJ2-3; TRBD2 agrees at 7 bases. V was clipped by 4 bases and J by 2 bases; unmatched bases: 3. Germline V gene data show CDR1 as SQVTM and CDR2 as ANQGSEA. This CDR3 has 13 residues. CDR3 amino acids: CSVGGGDTDTQYF. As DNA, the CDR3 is TGCAGCGTTGGGGGGGGAGACACAGATACGCAGTATTTT.

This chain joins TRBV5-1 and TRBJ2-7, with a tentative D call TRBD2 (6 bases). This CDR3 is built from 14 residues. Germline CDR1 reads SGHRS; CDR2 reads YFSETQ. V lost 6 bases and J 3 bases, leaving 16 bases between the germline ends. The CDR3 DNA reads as TGCGCCAGCACCGACCTTAGCGGTGACTACGAGCAGTACTTC. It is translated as CASTDLSGDYEQYF. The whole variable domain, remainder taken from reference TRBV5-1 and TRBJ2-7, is KAGVTQTPRYLIKTRGQQVTLSCSPISGHRSVSWYQQTPGQGLQFLFEYFSETQRNKGNFPGRFSGRQFSNSRSEMNVSTLELGDSALYLCASTDLSGDYEQYFGPGTRLTVT.

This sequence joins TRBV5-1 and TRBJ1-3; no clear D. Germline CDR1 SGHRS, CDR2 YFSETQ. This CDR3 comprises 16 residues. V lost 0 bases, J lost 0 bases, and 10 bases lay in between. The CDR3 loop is CASSLEAGSSGNTIYF. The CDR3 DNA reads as TGCGCCAGCAGCTTGGAGGCGGGTTCCTCTGGAAACACCATATATTTT. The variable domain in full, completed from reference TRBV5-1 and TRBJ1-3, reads KAGVTQTPRYLIKTRGQQVTLSCSPISGHRSVSWYQQTPGQGLQFLFEYFSETQRNKGNFPGRFSGRQFSNSRSEMNVSTLELGDSALYLCASSLEAGSSGNTIYFGEGSWLTVV.

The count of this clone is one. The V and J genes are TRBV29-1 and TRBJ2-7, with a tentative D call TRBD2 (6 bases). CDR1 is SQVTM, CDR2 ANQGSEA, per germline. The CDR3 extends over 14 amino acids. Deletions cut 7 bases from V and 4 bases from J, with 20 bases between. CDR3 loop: CSALWRDHSYEQYF. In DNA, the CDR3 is TGCAGCGCTCTCTGGAGGGACCATTCGTACGAGCAGTACTTC.

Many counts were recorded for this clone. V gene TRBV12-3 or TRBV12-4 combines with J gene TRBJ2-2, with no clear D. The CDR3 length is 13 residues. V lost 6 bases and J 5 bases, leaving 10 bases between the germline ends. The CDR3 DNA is TGTGCCAGCAGACCCCGCCAGACCGGGGAGCTGTTTTTT. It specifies CASRPRQTGELFF.

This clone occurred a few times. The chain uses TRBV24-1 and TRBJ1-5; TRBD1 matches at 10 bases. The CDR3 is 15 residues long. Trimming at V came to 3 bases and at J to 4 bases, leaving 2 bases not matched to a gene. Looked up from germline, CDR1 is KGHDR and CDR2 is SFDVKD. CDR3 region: CATSDPGQGNQPQHF. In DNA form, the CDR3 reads TGTGCCACCAGTGATCCGGGACAGGGGAATCAGCCCCAGCATTTT.

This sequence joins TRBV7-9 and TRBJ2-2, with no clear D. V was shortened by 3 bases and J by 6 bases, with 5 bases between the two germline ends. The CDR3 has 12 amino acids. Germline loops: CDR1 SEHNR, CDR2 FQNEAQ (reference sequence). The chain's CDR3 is CASSFGPGELFF. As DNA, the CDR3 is TGTGCCAGCAGCTTTGGCCCCGGGGAGCTGTTTTTT.

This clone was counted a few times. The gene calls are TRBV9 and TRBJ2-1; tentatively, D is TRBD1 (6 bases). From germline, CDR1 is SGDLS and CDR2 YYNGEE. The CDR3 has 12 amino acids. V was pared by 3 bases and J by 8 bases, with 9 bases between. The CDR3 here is CASSEQGDEQFF. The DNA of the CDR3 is TGTGCCAGCAGCGAACAGGGAGATGAGCAGTTCTTC. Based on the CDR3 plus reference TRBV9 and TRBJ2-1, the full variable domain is DSGVTQTPKHLITATGQRVTLRCSPRSGDLSVYWYQQSLDQGLQFLIQYYNGEERAKGNILERFSAQQFPDLHSELNLSSLELGDSALYFCASSEQGDEQFFGPGTRLTVL.

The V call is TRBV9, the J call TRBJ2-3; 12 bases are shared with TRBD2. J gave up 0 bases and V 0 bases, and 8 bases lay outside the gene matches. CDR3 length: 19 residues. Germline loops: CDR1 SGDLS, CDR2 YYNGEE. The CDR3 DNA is TGTGCCAGCAGCGTAGGGATCGGGACTAGCGGGTCTAGCACAGATACGCAGTATTTT. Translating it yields CASSVGIGTSGSSTDTQYF.

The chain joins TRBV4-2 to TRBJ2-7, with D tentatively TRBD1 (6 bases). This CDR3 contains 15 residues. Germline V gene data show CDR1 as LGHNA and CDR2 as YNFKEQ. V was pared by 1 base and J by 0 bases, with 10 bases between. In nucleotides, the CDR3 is TGTGCCAGCAGCCAAGGTCAGGGGATCTCCTACGAGCAGTACTTC. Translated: CASSQGQGISYEQYF.

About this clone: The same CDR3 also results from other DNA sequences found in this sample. The CDR3 DNA follows: TGTGCCAGCAACCGAAGGGGGCTGGGGTACAATGAGCAGTTCTTC. Its translation: CASNRRGLGYNEQFF. V is TRBV27 and J is TRBJ2-1; TRBD1 matches at 7 bases. V dropped 7 bases and J dropped 4; count of bases not matched to a gene: 10. CDR1 is MNHEY and CDR2 is SMNVEV in the germline V gene (reference sequence). This CDR3 has 15 amino acids.

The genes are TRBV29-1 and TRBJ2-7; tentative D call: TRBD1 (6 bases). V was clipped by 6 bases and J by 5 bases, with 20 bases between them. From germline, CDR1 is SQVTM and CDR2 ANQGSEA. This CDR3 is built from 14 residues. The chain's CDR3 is CSVQTGIGGHEQYF. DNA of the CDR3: TGCAGCGTACAAACAGGGATAGGAGGTCACGAGCAGTACTTC.

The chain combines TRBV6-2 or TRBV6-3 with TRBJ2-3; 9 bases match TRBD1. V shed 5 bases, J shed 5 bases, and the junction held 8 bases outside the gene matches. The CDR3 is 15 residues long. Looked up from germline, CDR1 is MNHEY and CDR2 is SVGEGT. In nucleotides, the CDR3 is TGTGCCAGCAGTGACAGGGGGGTACGAATAGATACGCAGTATTTT. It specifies CASSDRGVRIDTQYF.

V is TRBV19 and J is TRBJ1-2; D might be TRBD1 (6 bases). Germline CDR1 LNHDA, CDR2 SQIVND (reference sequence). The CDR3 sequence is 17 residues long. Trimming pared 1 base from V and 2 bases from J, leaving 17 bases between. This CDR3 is CASSIANRRTENYGYTF. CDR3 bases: TGTGCCAGTAGTATAGCTAACCGCAGGACAGAGAACTATGGCTACACCTTC.

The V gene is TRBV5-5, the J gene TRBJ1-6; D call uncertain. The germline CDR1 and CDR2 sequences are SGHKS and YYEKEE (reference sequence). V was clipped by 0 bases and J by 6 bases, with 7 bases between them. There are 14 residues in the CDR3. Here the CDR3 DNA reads TGTGCCAGCAGCTTGGGGACTCTTAATTCACCCCTCCACTTT. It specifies CASSLGTLNSPLHF.

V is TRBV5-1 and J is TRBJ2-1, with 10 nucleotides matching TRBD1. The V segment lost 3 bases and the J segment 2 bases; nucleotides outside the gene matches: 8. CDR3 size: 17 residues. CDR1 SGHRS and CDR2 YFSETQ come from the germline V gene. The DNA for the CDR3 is TGCGCCAGCAGCTCGGGACAGGGGCTAGCGACCTACAATGAGCAGTTCTTC. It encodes CASSSGQGLATYNEQFF.

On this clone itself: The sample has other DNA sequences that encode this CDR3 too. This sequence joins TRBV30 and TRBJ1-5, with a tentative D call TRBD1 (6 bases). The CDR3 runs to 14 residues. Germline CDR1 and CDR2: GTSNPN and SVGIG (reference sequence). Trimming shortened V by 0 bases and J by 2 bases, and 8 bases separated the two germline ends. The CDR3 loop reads CAWSVGGGNQPQHF. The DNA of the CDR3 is TGTGCCTGGAGTGTAGGGGGTGGCAATCAGCCCCAGCATTTT.

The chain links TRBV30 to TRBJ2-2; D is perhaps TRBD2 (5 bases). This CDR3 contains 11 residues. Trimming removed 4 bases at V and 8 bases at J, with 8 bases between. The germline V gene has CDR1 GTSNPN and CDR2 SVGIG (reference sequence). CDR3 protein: CAWMREGELFF. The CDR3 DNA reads TGTGCCTGGATGAGGGAGGGGGAGCTGTTTTTT.